A single sample gave rise to the 21 T cell receptor beta chains below, sequenced in a study of spatial heterogeneity in lung cancer. TCRdb re-called the 5' RACE reads with MiXCR, one entry per CDR3 protein. The sample has over 9,500 distinct CDR3 sequences, 15% to 20% seen once. Time point defined: sample taken at primary tumor resection. The input material, whole RNA from tumor, nontumor lung or frozen PBMC, was sequenced unsorted. Sequenced material: PBMCs, taken at surgery. The receptors were sampled from a male donor with early-stage non-small cell lung cancer.

This clonotype was seen many times. This chain uses TRBV3-1 with TRBJ2-7; perhaps TRBD1 as D (5 bases). Trimming cost V 1 base and J 4 bases, with 8 bases left between them. This CDR3 contains 13 residues. Germline CDR1 reads LGHDT; CDR2 reads YNNKEL (reference sequence). The CDR3 spells CASSQVDSYEQYF. The CDR3 bases are TGTGCCAGCAGCCAAGTTGACAGTTACGAGCAGTACTTC.

The chain recombines TRBV6-2 or TRBV6-3 with TRBJ2-2, with D unclear. Between the trimmed V and J ends, which lost 4 bases and 0 bases, there was a span of 18 bases. The CDR3 consists of 18 residues. The germline V gene has CDR1 MNHEY and CDR2 SVGEGT. The CDR3 region is CASSFSTVFDSNTGELFF. CDR3 in DNA: TGTGCCAGCAGTTTTTCCACCGTATTTGACTCGAACACCGGGGAGCTGTTTTTT.

V usage is TRBV4-2 and J usage is TRBJ2-3, with 8 positions matching TRBD2. V lost 7 bases, J lost 8 bases, and 17 bases stayed unmatched. CDR1 and CDR2 from the germline V gene are LGHNA and YNFKEQ. The CDR3 is made up of 16 amino acids. CDR3 protein: CASNDRTTGGAVTQYF. CDR3 nucleotides: TGTGCCAGCAACGACCGGACGACGGGAGGGGCGGTTACGCAGTATTTT.

This clonotype is categorized as medium-sized. The chain employs TRBV7-8 and TRBJ1-5, with a possible D match to TRBD1 (5 bases). V dropped 0 bases and J dropped 2 bases, with 8 bases sitting between them. The germline gives CDR1 SGHVS, CDR2 FQNEAQ. The CDR3 has 15 residues. The CDR3 region has the DNA TGTGCCAGCAGCTTAGCGATGGGGGGCAATCAGCCCCAGCATTTT. It codes for CASSLAMGGNQPQHF. The entire variable domain, with the rest obtained from reference TRBV7-8 and TRBJ1-5, is as follows: GAGVSQSPRYKVAKRGQDVALRCDPISGHVSLFWYQQALGQGPEFLTYFQNEAQLDKSGLPSDRFFAERPEGSVSTLKIQRTQQEDSAVYLCASSLAMGGNQPQHFGDGTRLSIL.

The chain is built from TRBV28 and TRBJ2-1; no firm D call. CDR1 is MDHEN, CDR2 SYDVKM, per germline. Trimming left V 11 bases short and J 5 bases short, with 4 bases between. The CDR3 extends over 9 amino acids. DNA of the CDR3: TGTGCCCGCAACAATGAGCAGTTCTTC. Protein sequence: CARNNEQFF.

The rearrangement uses TRBV28 and TRBJ2-5; D might be TRBD1 or TRBD2, each matching 6 bases. The germline V gene has CDR1 MDHEN and CDR2 SYDVKM. This CDR3 is built from 15 residues. V lost 3 bases, J lost 2 bases, and 13 bases lay in between. CDR3 region: CASSFLKGGQETQYF. Written as DNA, the CDR3 is TGTGCCAGCAGTTTTCTTAAGGGGGGACAAGAGACCCAGTACTTC. The full variable domain, completed using reference TRBV28 and TRBJ2-5, is DVKVTQSSRYLVKRTGEKVFLECVQDMDHENMFWYRQDPGLGLRLIYFSYDVKMKEKGDIPEGYSVSREKKERFSLILESASTNQTSMYLCASSFLKGGQETQYFGPGTRLLVL.

This clonotype was picked up many times. CDR3 in DNA: TGTGCCAGTATTGGGGACAGGGTTTCTGGGGCCAACGTCCTGACTTTC. This codes for CASIGDRVSGANVLTF. This chain uses TRBV19 with TRBJ2-6, with 9 bases fitting TRBD1. The ends lost 7 bases at V and 1 base at J; junction bases unmatched: 5. CDR3 size: 16 residues. Germline V gene data show CDR1 as LNHDA and CDR2 as SQIVND (reference sequence). Using reference TRBV19 and TRBJ2-6 for the parts outside the CDR3, the full variable domain is DGGITQSPKYLFRKEGQNVTLSCEQNLNHDAMYWYRQDPGQGLRLIYYSQIVNDFQKGDIAEGYSVSREKKESFPLTVTSAQKNPTAFYLCASIGDRVSGANVLTFGAGSRLTVL.

In its sample, this clonotype is medium-sized (0.01 to 0.1%). The chain joins TRBV9 to TRBJ2-1; 9 bases are a match to TRBD1. This CDR3 region has 16 residues. V was pared by 4 bases and J by 7 bases, with 12 bases of the junction left unmatched. Germline CDR1 is SGDLS and CDR2 is YYNGEE. CDR3 in amino acids: CASSTRGQGLGNEQFF. For the CDR3, the DNA is TGTGCCAGCAGCACCCGGGGACAGGGTCTGGGGAATGAGCAGTTCTTC.

This clonotype was recorded at least ten times. The chain couples TRBV6-5 to TRBJ1-1, with TRBD1 matching 12 bases. CDR1 MNHEY and CDR2 SVGAGI come from the germline V gene. The CDR3 length is 14 residues. The V gene end was trimmed by 8 bases and the J gene end by 3 bases; junction bases not matched to a gene: 4. CDR3 bases: TGTGCCAGCGGGACAGGGGGCTTAGACACTGAAGCTTTCTTT. It is translated as CASGTGGLDTEAFF.

The gene calls are TRBV19 and TRBJ2-3; no definite D call. Deletions cut 0 bases from V and 0 bases from J, with 7 bases between. The CDR3 has 15 residues. From germline, CDR1 is LNHDA and CDR2 SQIVND (reference sequence). DNA for the CDR3: TGTGCCAGTAGTATAGATGCGCGGAGCACAGATACGCAGTATTTT. Translating gives CASSIDARSTDTQYF.

This clonotype showed up many times. This chain connects TRBV20-1 to TRBJ1-4, with D perhaps TRBD1 (5 bases). Trimming removed 6 bases at V and 6 bases at J, with 14 bases between. Germline lookup yields CDR1 DFQATT and CDR2 SNEGSKA (reference sequence). The CDR3 spans 13 residues. CDR3 sequence reads: CSAPGLADEKLFF. CDR3 bases: TGCAGTGCCCCGGGACTGGCGGATGAAAAACTGTTTTTT.

The CDR3 region is CATSRLRTGRDTIYF. The CDR3 DNA reads as TGTGCCACCAGCAGGCTGAGAACAGGCCGAGACACCATATATTTT. The chain employs TRBV15 and TRBJ1-3, with TRBD1 as a possible D gene (5 bases). The CDR3 length is 15 residues. V gave up 3 bases and J gave up 8 bases, with 17 bases separating them. CDR1 is LNHNV and CDR2 is YYDKDF in the germline V gene (reference sequence). Supplemented by reference TRBV15 and TRBJ1-3, the full variable domain reads DAMVIQNPRYQVTQFGKPVTLSCSQTLNHNVMYWYQQKSSQAPKLLFHYYDKDFNNEADTPDNFQSRRPNTSFCFLDIRSPGLGDTAMYLCATSRLRTGRDTIYFGEGSWLTVV.

This clonotype appeared many times. V and J are TRBV27 and TRBJ2-7, with a weak D call TRBD2 (5 bases). The CDR3 extends over 14 amino acids. CDR1 and CDR2 (germline): MNHEY, SMNVEV (reference sequence). V lost 4 bases, J lost 1 base, and 11 bases lay in between. The CDR3 is CASSSSGGSYEQYF. CDR3 coding DNA: TGTGCCAGCAGTTCCAGCGGCGGGTCCTACGAGCAGTACTTC.

CDR3 sequence reads: CASRTVNEQFF. The CDR3 DNA reads TGTGCCAGCAGAACGGTCAATGAGCAGTTCTTC. This sequence joins TRBV12-3 or TRBV12-4 and TRBJ2-1; no clear D gene. Deletions cut 6 bases from V and 6 bases from J, with 6 bases between. This CDR3 contains 11 residues.

In its sample, this clonotype was seen a few times. The CDR3: CSVRGSTYEQYF. In DNA form, the CDR3 reads TGCAGCGTTCGAGGGAGTACCTACGAGCAGTACTTC. V gene TRBV29-1 combines with J gene TRBJ2-7, with D tentatively TRBD2 (5 bases). This CDR3 has 12 amino acids. V was trimmed by 5 bases and J by 2 bases, leaving 10 bases between them. CDR1 is SQVTM and CDR2 is ANQGSEA in the germline V gene.

This rearrangement joins TRBV10-3 to TRBJ2-7; D might be TRBD1 (6 bases). CDR1 and CDR2 from the germline V gene are ENHRY and SYGVKD. The V end was cut by 0 bases, the J end by 1 base, with 16 bases between. The length of the CDR3 is 17 residues. The CDR3, as DNA: TGTGCCATCAGTGAGTCGGGGCCCAGGGGAAGATCCTACGAGCAGTACTTC. Amino acid sequence: CAISESGPRGRSYEQYF.

This clonotype has a handful of counts. The chain joins TRBV7-8 to TRBJ1-2, with D perhaps TRBD1 (6 bases). Germline V gives CDR1 SGHVS, CDR2 FQNEAQ. The V gene lost 6 bases and the J gene lost 0 bases, with 17 bases spanning the gap. CDR3 size: 16 residues. CDR3 loop: CASSSRGQTANYGYTF. Written as DNA, the CDR3 is TGTGCCAGCAGTTCCCGTGGACAGACCGCTAACTATGGCTACACCTTC.

This clonotype was observed a handful of times. The DNA for the CDR3 is TGTGCCAGCAGCGCCCATGGACTAGCGCGAGCCAAAAACATTCAGTACTTC. Translation: CASSAHGLARAKNIQYF. This sequence joins TRBV9 and TRBJ2-4; TRBD2 agrees at 9 bases. The CDR3 runs to 17 residues. CDR1 is SGDLS, CDR2 YYNGEE, per germline. Losses at the gene ends were 3 bases for V and 0 bases for J; bases not matched to a gene: 7.

This clonotype showed up many times. The chain uses TRBV27 and TRBJ1-4, with unresolved D. CDR1 is MNHEY and CDR2 is SMNVEV in the germline V gene (reference sequence). The germline V and J ends were trimmed by 4 bases and 12 bases, with 9 bases remaining between them. This CDR3 has 11 residues. The CDR3, as DNA: TGTGCCAGCAGTTCCCGGGGTGAACTGTTTTTT. This encodes CASSSRGELFF.

In its sample, this clonotype was seen a few times. The chain links TRBV9 to TRBJ2-3; 8 bases match TRBD1. V trimming: 2 bases; J trimming: 3 bases; junction bases outside the gene matches: 8. This CDR3 is 16 amino acids long. Germline lookup yields CDR1 SGDLS and CDR2 YYNGEE. The CDR3 loop reads CASSVARTGLTDTQYF. The CDR3 DNA sequence: TGTGCCAGCAGCGTCGCCCGGACAGGGTTGACAGATACGCAGTATTTT. The full variable domain, in which reference TRBV9 and TRBJ2-3 provide the parts outside the CDR3, is DSGVTQTPKHLITATGQRVTLRCSPRSGDLSVYWYQQSLDQGLQFLIQYYNGEERAKGNILERFSAQQFPDLHSELNLSSLELGDSALYFCASSVARTGLTDTQYFGPGTRLTVL.

This clonotype has only a few counts. V usage is TRBV12-3 or TRBV12-4 and J usage is TRBJ2-1; 10 nucleotides match TRBD2. This CDR3 comprises 16 residues. V was pared by 0 bases and J by 8 bases, with 7 bases of the junction left unmatched. The CDR3 DNA follows: TGTGCCAGCAGTTTAGCGCCTAGCGGGAGTTTCTATGAGCAGTTCTTC. Amino acids: CASSLAPSGSFYEQFF.